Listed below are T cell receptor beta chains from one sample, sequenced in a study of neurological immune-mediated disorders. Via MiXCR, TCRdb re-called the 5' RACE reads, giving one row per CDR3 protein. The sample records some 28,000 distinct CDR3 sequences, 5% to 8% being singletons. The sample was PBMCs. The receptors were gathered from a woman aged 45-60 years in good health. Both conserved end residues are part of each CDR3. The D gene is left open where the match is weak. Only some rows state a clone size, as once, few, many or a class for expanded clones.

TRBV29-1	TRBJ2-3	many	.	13	TGCAGCGTTGGTTCTAGCGGCACAGATACGCAGTATTTT	CSVGSSGTDTQYF
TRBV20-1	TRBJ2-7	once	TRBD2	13	TGCAGTGCTGGTGCCCTAGCGGGAGTTGAGCAGTACTTC	CSAGALAGVEQYF
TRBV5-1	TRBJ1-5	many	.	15	TGCGCCAGCCGGCCGGGGGCGCTGAGCAATCAGCCCCAGCATTTT	CASRPGALSNQPQHF
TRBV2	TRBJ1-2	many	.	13	TGTGCCAGCAGTGAACGACAAGACTATGGCTACACCTTC	CASSERQDYGYTF
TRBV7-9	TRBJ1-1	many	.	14	TGTGCCAGCAGAAAACAGGGCTTGAACACTGAAGCTTTCTTT	CASRKQGLNTEAFF
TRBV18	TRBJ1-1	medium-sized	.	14	TGTGCCAGCTCACCAAACAGTTTAAACACTGAAGCTTTCTTT	CASSPNSLNTEAFF
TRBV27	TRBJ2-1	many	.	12	TGTGCCAGCAGTGGCCGTACAGGGGAGCAGTTCTTC	CASSGRTGEQFF
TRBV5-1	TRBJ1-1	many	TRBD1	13	TGCGCCAGCACCCGGGACAGGAACACTGAAGCTTTCTTT	CASTRDRNTEAFF
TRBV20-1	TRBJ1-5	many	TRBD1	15	TGCAGTGCTAGACCCTTCGACAGGGCGCATCAGCCCCAGCATTTT	CSARPFDRAHQPQHF
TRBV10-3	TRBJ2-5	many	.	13	TGTGCCACCAGCCCTCAGGGCTTCGAGACCCAGTACTTC	CATSPQGFETQYF
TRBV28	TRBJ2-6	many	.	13	TGTGCCAGCAGTTTAGCGCGGGCCAACGTCCTGACTTTC	CASSLARANVLTF
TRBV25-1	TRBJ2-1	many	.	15	TGTGCCAGCAGCGATCAACTTAACTCCTACAATGAGCAGTTCTTC	CASSDQLNSYNEQFF
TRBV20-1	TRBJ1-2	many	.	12	TGCAGTGCTAGGGCAGGTTCCGATGGCTACACCTTC	CSARAGSDGYTF
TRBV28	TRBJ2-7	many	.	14	TGTGCCAGCAGCGCGGGCAGCCTAAACTACGAGCAGTACTTC	CASSAGSLNYEQYF
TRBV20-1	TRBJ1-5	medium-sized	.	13	TGCAGTGCCCGGGGGGAAATCAATCAGCCCCAGCATTTT	CSARGEINQPQHF
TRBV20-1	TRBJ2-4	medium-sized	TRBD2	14	TGCAGTGCAATAGCGGGGGTAGCCAAAAACATTCAGTACTTC	CSAIAGVAKNIQYF
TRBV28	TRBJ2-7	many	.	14	TGTGCCAGCACCCCGTGGGAAGGGGCCTACGAGCAGTACTTC	CASTPWEGAYEQYF
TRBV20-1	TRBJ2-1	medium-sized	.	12	TGCAGTGCTCGGACGGAAAGCAATGAGCAGTTCTTC	CSARTESNEQFF
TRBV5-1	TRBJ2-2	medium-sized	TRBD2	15	TGCGCCAGCAGCTTCAGCGGGGCGAACACCGGGGAGCTGTTTTTT	CASSFSGANTGELFF
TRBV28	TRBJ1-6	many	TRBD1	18	TGTGCCAGCAGTTTTATAAGGGGGACAGGGGGCCATAATTCACCCCTCCACTTT	CASSFIRGTGGHNSPLHF
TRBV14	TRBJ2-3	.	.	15	TGTGCCAGCAGCCAAAGTCCAGGGACCACAGATACGCAGTATTTT	CASSQSPGTTDTQYF
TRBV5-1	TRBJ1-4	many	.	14	TGCGCCAGCAGCTTGGAAGGGATTGGTGAAAAACTGTTTTTT	CASSLEGIGEKLFF
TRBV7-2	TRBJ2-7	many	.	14	TGTGCCAGCAGCTTGGGTATCCCGTCCTACGAGCAGTACTTC	CASSLGIPSYEQYF
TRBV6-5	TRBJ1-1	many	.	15	TGTGCCAGCAGTTACGTCGGACAGAAGAACACTGAAGCTTTCTTT	CASSYVGQKNTEAFF
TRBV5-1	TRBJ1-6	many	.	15	TGCGCCAGCAGCTTGGATTCGGGGTTGAAGTCACCCCTCCACTTT	CASSLDSGLKSPLHF
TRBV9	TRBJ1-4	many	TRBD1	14	TGTGCCAGCAGCCCGGGACAGGGAAATGAAAAACTGTTTTTT	CASSPGQGNEKLFF
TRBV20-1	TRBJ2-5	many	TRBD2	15	TGCAGTGCTACCCCTAGCGGGAGTGTGGAGGAGACCCAGTACTTC	CSATPSGSVEETQYF
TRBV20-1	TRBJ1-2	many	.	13	TGCAGTGCTTTACCAGACAAGAACTATGGCTACACCTTC	CSALPDKNYGYTF
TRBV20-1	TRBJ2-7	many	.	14	TGCAGTGCTACCTATCCGGGCCCAGGCTACGAGCAGTACTTC	CSATYPGPGYEQYF
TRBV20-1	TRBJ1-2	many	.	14	TGCAGTGCTAGAGATCCCAGGGGAAGCTATGGCTACACCTTC	CSARDPRGSYGYTF
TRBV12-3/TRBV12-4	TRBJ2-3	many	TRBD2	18	TGTGCCAGCAGTTTAGGCTTACTAGCGGGCGTTCTCACAGATACGCAGTATTTT	CASSLGLLAGVLTDTQYF
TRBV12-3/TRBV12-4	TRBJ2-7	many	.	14	TGTGCCAGCAGCCCCTACAGGGCAACCTACGAGCAGTACTTC	CASSPYRATYEQYF
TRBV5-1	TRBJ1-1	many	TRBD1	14	TGCGCCAGCAGCCCAACAGGGGGGTACACTGAAGCTTTCTTT	CASSPTGGYTEAFF
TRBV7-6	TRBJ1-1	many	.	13	TGTGCCAGCAGCCAGGGGCTGGGGCGTGAAGCTTTCTTT	CASSQGLGREAFF
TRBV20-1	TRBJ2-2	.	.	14	TGCAGTGCTACCACGACAGGGAACACCGGGGAGCTGTTTTTT	CSATTTGNTGELFF
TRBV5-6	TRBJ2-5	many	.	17	TGTGCCAGCAGCCCTGGTAGCGGAGGGGCGTACCAAGAGACCCAGTACTTC	CASSPGSGGAYQETQYF
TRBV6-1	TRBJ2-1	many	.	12	TGTGCCAGCATTTCCAGTTACAATGAGCAGTTCTTC	CASISSYNEQFF
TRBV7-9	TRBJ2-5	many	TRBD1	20	TGTGCCAGCAGCCACCCGATCCGGGACAGGGGACGGGGCTACCGAGAGACCCAGTACTTC	CASSHPIRDRGRGYRETQYF
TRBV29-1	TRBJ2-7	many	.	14	TGCAGCGTTGATGGAGTGGGGGGCTCCTACGAGCAGTACTTC	CSVDGVGGSYEQYF
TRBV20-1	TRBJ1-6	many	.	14	TGCAGTGCTAGAGACACGGGGGCGGATTCACCCCTCCACTTT	CSARDTGADSPLHF
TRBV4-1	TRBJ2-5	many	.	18	TGCGCCAGCAGCCAAGATAGGGGGCCAGGGGGGGTACAAGAGACCCAGTACTTC	CASSQDRGPGGVQETQYF
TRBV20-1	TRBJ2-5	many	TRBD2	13	TGCAGTGCTAGAAGGGCTAGCGGGGAGACCCAGTACTTC	CSARRASGETQYF